Below, 30 T cell receptor beta chains from the same sample are listed, as sequenced in a study of human T cells and chemical hapten exposure. Time point: patch test 3, about 24 weeks after DPC sensitization. Treatment: therapeutic diphenylcyclopropenone sensitization with weekly scalp DPC. TCRdb reprocessed the RACE reads via MiXCR and lists one record per CDR3 protein. The table has 100,000 or so distinct CDR3 sequences, roughly a third seen once. The material was whole blood, obtained in connection with sensitization to the hapten diphenylcyclopropenone (DPC). The receptors stem from a man aged 35-49 years with alopecia areata. Some clones in this sample may be carry-over from other donors' samples.

The genes are TRBV29-1 and TRBJ1-5, with D hard to call. Per the germline V gene, CDR1 is SQVTM and CDR2 is ANQGSEA. V lost 5 bases to trimming and J lost 3 bases, with 11 bases between them. The CDR3 runs to 13 residues. CDR3 loop: CSVSYRPNQPQHF. In DNA form, the CDR3 reads TGCAGCGTTAGTTATCGGCCCAATCAGCCCCAGCATTTT.

This chain connects TRBV12-5 to TRBJ1-3; D may be TRBD1 (5 bases). The CDR3 spans 17 residues. V dropped 3 bases and J dropped 0 bases, with 15 bases sitting between them. Germline values: CDR1 LGHNT, CDR2 FRNRAP. The CDR3 DNA sequence: TGTGCTAGTGGTTTTGTCCCGGGACGCCTCTCTGGAAACACCATATATTTT. It specifies CASGFVPGRLSGNTIYF. The full variable domain, rest sourced from reference TRBV12-5 and TRBJ1-3, is DARVTQTPRHKVTEMGQEVTMRCQPILGHNTVFWYRQTMMQGLELLAYFRNRAPLDDSGMPKDRFSAEMPDATLATLKIQPSEPRDSAVYFCASGFVPGRLSGNTIYFGEGSWLTVV.

V usage is TRBV9 and J usage is TRBJ2-5, with 10 bases fitting TRBD2. Germline V gene lookup returns CDR1 SGDLS and CDR2 YYNGEE. Trimming cost V 0 bases and J 10 bases; bases outside gene matches: 12. CDR3 length: 16 amino acids. CDR3: CASSVGAAGGPVSQYF. The CDR3 DNA is TGTGCCAGCAGCGTAGGGGCAGCGGGAGGGCCCGTTAGCCAGTACTTC.

There are a few counts of this clonotype. This chain joins TRBV6-5 and TRBJ2-5; 9 bases are a match to TRBD2. CDR3 length equals 17 residues. V shed 2 bases, J shed 4 bases, and the junction held 11 bases outside the gene matches. Germline V gene sequence: CDR1 MNHEY, CDR2 SVGAGI. In DNA form, the CDR3 reads TGTGCCAGCAGTTACGGGGGTGGCGGGAGGGCCGCAGAGACCCAGTACTTC. It yields the protein CASSYGGGGRAAETQYF.

The chain is built from TRBV3-1 and TRBJ1-4, with 11 bases identical to TRBD1. CDR3 size: 16 residues. CDR1 is LGHDT and CDR2 is YNNKEL in the germline V gene (reference sequence). V shed 1 base, J shed 7 bases, and the junction held 5 bases outside the gene matches. The CDR3 sequence: CASSQAFGTGGEKLFF. Here the CDR3 DNA reads TGTGCCAGCAGCCAAGCGTTCGGGACAGGGGGTGAAAAACTGTTTTTT.

CDR3 sequence reads: CASSWTDYEQYF. As DNA, the CDR3 is TGTGCCAGCAGCTGGACGGACTACGAGCAGTACTTC. The chain employs TRBV6-2 or TRBV6-3 and TRBJ2-7; D unresolved. V lost 6 bases and J 3 bases, leaving 9 bases between the germline ends. CDR3 length equals 12 residues. Per the germline V gene, CDR1 is MNHEY and CDR2 is SVGEGT.

This clonotype was detected a few times. The V and J genes are TRBV12-3 or TRBV12-4 and TRBJ2-1; TRBD2 aligns across 12 bases. V shed 6 bases, J shed 4 bases, and the junction held 10 bases outside the gene matches. The CDR3 runs to 17 residues. This chain's CDR3 is CASRETSGRAGYNEQFF. DNA of the CDR3: TGTGCCAGCAGGGAGACTAGCGGGAGAGCGGGTTACAATGAGCAGTTCTTC.

A few counts support this clonotype. This chain links TRBV28 with TRBJ2-1; no clear D. The V and J ends lost 6 bases and 8 bases respectively, with 20 bases between them. The germline V gene encodes CDR1 MDHEN and CDR2 SYDVKM. The CDR3 is 15 residues long. DNA for the CDR3: TGTGCCAGCAGCTCCCCCACCGACTTGGCCTATGAGCAGTTCTTC. It is translated as CASSSPTDLAYEQFF.

The V call is TRBV29-1, the J call TRBJ2-2; TRBD2 matches at 8 bases. CDR3 length equals 16 residues. Per the germline V gene, CDR1 is SQVTM and CDR2 is ANQGSEA. The V and J ends lost 0 bases and 3 bases, in that order; junction bases with no gene match: 6. CDR3 DNA: TGCAGCGTTGAAGACTGGACTAGCACCGACACCGGGGAGCTGTTTTTT. Its translation is CSVEDWTSTDTGELFF.

This clonotype was counted a few times. This rearrangement joins TRBV6-1 to TRBJ2-3; 7 positions agree with TRBD2. Looked up from germline, CDR1 is MNHNS and CDR2 is SASEGT. The CDR3 extends over 15 amino acids. With 5 bases clipped from V and 2 bases from J, the junction kept 7 bases outside the gene matches. The chain's CDR3 is CASSPPGLTTDTQYF. The DNA for the CDR3 is TGTGCCAGCAGTCCACCGGGACTAACCACAGATACGCAGTATTTT.

The table lists this clonotype with a few counts. This chain uses TRBV15 with TRBJ1-2; D might be TRBD1 (5 bases). The germline V and J ends were trimmed by 1 base and 1 base, with 10 bases remaining between them. The CDR3 is 15 amino acids. CDR1 LNHNV and CDR2 YYDKDF come from the germline V gene (reference sequence). CDR3 nucleotide sequence: TGTGCCACCAGCAGAGCCGGGACGTATAACTATGGCTACACCTTC. This gives the protein CATSRAGTYNYGYTF.

The rearrangement joins TRBV21-1 to TRBJ2-7; whether TRBD1, the table's D call, matches the DNA was not checked. TRBV21-1 is annotated as a pseudogene. The length of the CDR3 is 16 residues. In DNA, the CDR3 is TGTGCCAGCAGCAATATTGCGCCAAAACCAGCATACGAGCAGTACGTC. Its translation: CASSNIAPKPAYEQYV.

This clonotype came up once. This chain uses TRBV12-3 or TRBV12-4 with TRBJ2-5, with 8 bases matching TRBD2. Losses at the gene ends were 6 bases for V and 2 bases for J; bases not matched to a gene: 14. This CDR3 comprises 17 residues. CDR3 sequence reads: CASSRVAGRTFQETQYF. The CDR3 DNA sequence: TGTGCCAGCAGCCGAGTAGCGGGAAGAACGTTTCAAGAGACCCAGTACTTC.

This chain uses TRBV6-6 with TRBJ1-5; TRBD1 is a possible D gene (5 bases). Germline CDR1 reads MNHNY; CDR2 reads SVGAGI (reference sequence). CDR3 length: 14 amino acids. Trimming pared 2 bases from V and 6 bases from J, leaving 11 bases between. This chain's CDR3 is CASSYGGAGQPQHF. In nucleotides, the CDR3 is TGTGCCAGCAGTTACGGAGGGGCCGGTCAGCCCCAGCATTTT.

The chain has TRBV12-3 or TRBV12-4 and TRBJ2-5; D is unclear. The CDR3 is made up of 12 amino acids. Trimming shortened V by 7 bases and J by 4 bases, and 10 bases separated the two germline ends. For the CDR3, the DNA is TGTGCCAGCAACGGCCACCGAGAGACCCAGTACTTC. This encodes CASNGHRETQYF.

The chain has TRBV5-4 and TRBJ1-4, with a possible D match to TRBD1 (5 bases). Germline V gene sequence: CDR1 SGHNT, CDR2 YYREEE (reference sequence). The length of the CDR3 is 13 residues. V gave up 4 bases and J gave up 4 bases, with 8 bases separating them. The DNA of the CDR3 is TGTGCCAGCAGCGGACAAAATAATGAAAAACTGTTTTTT. Translating it yields CASSGQNNEKLFF.

The CDR3 DNA reads TGTGCCAGCAGTTACTCGAGTCTAGCGGGACTCTCCTACAATGAGCAGTTCTTC. The encoded protein is CASSYSSLAGLSYNEQFF. The chain recombines TRBV6-2 or TRBV6-3 with TRBJ2-1; 9 positions agree with TRBD2. Germline CDR1 reads MNHEY; CDR2 reads SVGEGT. J was trimmed by 0 bases and V by 0 bases; bases with no gene match: 6. CDR3 size: 18 residues.

This clonotype turned up a few times. The rearrangement uses TRBV6-2 or TRBV6-3 and TRBJ2-1; TRBD1 aligns across 7 bases. Germline V gene sequence: CDR1 MNHEY, CDR2 SVGEGT. Trimming at V came to 1 base and at J to 6 bases, leaving 6 bases not matched to a gene. The CDR3 runs to 15 residues. CDR3 nucleotides: TGTGCCAGCAGTTACTGGCCAGGGGGTGGCAATGAGCAGTTCTTC. It codes for CASSYWPGGGNEQFF.

The rearrangement uses TRBV6-2 or TRBV6-3 and TRBJ2-7; D unclear. The CDR3 length is 11 residues. V lost 5 bases and J 6 bases, leaving 8 bases between the germline ends. CDR1 and CDR2 from the germline V gene are MNHEY and SVGEGT. The CDR3 region is CASSAGGEQYF. The CDR3 DNA reads as TGTGCCAGCAGTGCAGGTGGCGAGCAGTACTTC.

The CDR3 spells CASSYSEEAAREYV. The CDR3 DNA follows: TGTGCCAGCAGTTACTCGGAGGAGGCGGCCAGGGAGTACGTC. The chain carries TRBV6-5 and TRBJ2-7, with D tentatively TRBD1 or TRBD2 (5 bases each). CDR1 and CDR2 from the germline V gene are MNHEY and SVGAGI. This CDR3 spans 14 amino acids. Trimming cost V 0 bases and J 11 bases, with 17 bases left between them.

CDR3 sequence (DNA): TGTGCCAGCAGCTTAGCGCCGACCGCGGGGTTCGAGCAGTACGTC. Translation: CASSLAPTAGFEQYV. The chain combines TRBV7-2 with TRBJ2-7; weak D call: TRBD2 (6 bases). V was cut by 0 bases and J by 6 bases, with 15 bases left in between. The CDR3 length is 15 residues. CDR1 SGHTA and CDR2 FQGNSA come from the germline V gene.

In its sample, this clonotype was seen a few times. Here the CDR3 DNA reads TGTGCCAGCAGTCTTCGGACGAGCAATGAGCAGTTCTTC. Encoded protein: CASSLRTSNEQFF. This sequence joins TRBV27 and TRBJ2-1; no definite D call. Germline CDR1 is MNHEY and CDR2 is SMNVEV (reference sequence). Trimming cost V 5 bases and J 6 bases, with 11 bases left between them. The CDR3 is 13 residues long.

V and J are TRBV20-1 and TRBJ2-7, with TRBD2 identical over 7 bases. This CDR3 is built from 15 residues. V lost 1 base to trimming and J lost 4 bases; unmatched junction nucleotides: 10. The germline V gene has CDR1 DFQATT and CDR2 SNEGSKA (reference sequence). The CDR3 here is CSARAPWGSGYEQYF. CDR3 bases: TGCAGTGCTAGAGCCCCGTGGGGTAGCGGGTACGAGCAGTACTTC.

In its sample, this clonotype was seen many times. The chain joins TRBV20-1 to TRBJ2-7; TRBD2 matches 9 bases. The germline CDR1 and CDR2 sequences are DFQATT and SNEGSKA (reference sequence). J was trimmed by 2 bases and V by 8 bases; bases with no gene match: 19. The CDR3 totals 17 residues. The CDR3 bases are TGCAGTTCTTCCCCAAACGACATAGCGGGGGAACCCTACGAGCAGTACTTC. This sequence encodes CSSSPNDIAGEPYEQYF.

This clonotype was recorded a few times. The CDR3 DNA reads TGCGCCAGCAGCCAAGAGCCCCCCAAATTCACAGATACGCAGTATTTT. It yields the protein CASSQEPPKFTDTQYF. The rearrangement uses TRBV4-3 and TRBJ2-3; D is undetermined. The germline V gene has CDR1 LGHNA and CDR2 YSLEER. V gave up 0 bases and J gave up 2 bases, with 12 bases separating them. This CDR3 has 16 residues.

The chain recombines TRBV7-2 with TRBJ1-1; D perhaps matches TRBD1 (5 bases). Trimming cost V 7 bases and J 3 bases, with 15 bases left between them. The CDR3 extends over 14 amino acids. Per germline, CDR1 SGHTA and CDR2 FQGNSA. CDR3 nucleotides: TGTGCCAGCAACGCCAGGGTATCGGACACTGAAGCTTTCTTT. Translating gives CASNARVSDTEAFF. Based on the CDR3 plus reference TRBV7-2 and TRBJ1-1, the full variable domain is GAGVSQSPSNKVTEKGKDVELRCDPISGHTALYWYRQSLGQGLEFLIYFQGNSAPDKSGLPSDRFSAERTGGSVSTLTIQRTQQEDSAVYLCASNARVSDTEAFFGQGTRLTVV.

In its sample, this clonotype was seen a few times. In nucleotides, the CDR3 is TGCGCCAGCAGCTTGGCCGTGGGAGTTGACACTGAAGCTTTCTTT. As protein: CASSLAVGVDTEAFF. The chain has TRBV5-1 and TRBJ1-1; D is unclear. The germline CDR1 and CDR2 sequences are SGHRS and YFSETQ. This CDR3 spans 15 amino acids. Trimming took 0 bases from V and 3 from J, leaving 12 bases between them. The full variable domain, in which reference TRBV5-1 and TRBJ1-1 provide the parts outside the CDR3, is KAGVTQTPRYLIKTRGQQVTLSCSPISGHRSVSWYQQTPGQGLQFLFEYFSETQRNKGNFPGRFSGRQFSNSRSEMNVSTLELGDSALYLCASSLAVGVDTEAFFGQGTRLTVV.

This clonotype was counted once. The gene calls are TRBV28 and TRBJ2-3, with 9 bases aligning to TRBD2. From germline, CDR1 is MDHEN and CDR2 SYDVKM. The CDR3 is made up of 17 amino acids. The trim removed 3 bases at V and 4 bases at J, leaving 11 bases unmatched. The CDR3 sequence: CASSFTSGLDPPDTQYF. The CDR3 nucleotides read TGTGCCAGCAGTTTTACTAGCGGGTTAGACCCCCCAGATACGCAGTATTTT. Complete variable domain (other parts from reference TRBV28 and TRBJ2-3): DVKVTQSSRYLVKRTGEKVFLECVQDMDHENMFWYRQDPGLGLRLIYFSYDVKMKEKGDIPEGYSVSREKKERFSLILESASTNQTSMYLCASSFTSGLDPPDTQYFGPGTRLTVL.

This clonotype is a singleton in its sample. The CDR3 here is CASSVPPGYNEQFF. CDR3 DNA: TGTGCCAGTAGTGTTCCCCCAGGCTACAATGAGCAGTTCTTC. This rearrangement joins TRBV19 to TRBJ2-1; no definite D call. CDR3 length equals 14 residues. Germline CDR1 reads LNHDA; CDR2 reads SQIVND (reference sequence). V gave up 5 bases and J gave up 3 bases, with 11 bases separating them.

The chain has TRBV11-3 and TRBJ1-1; tentative D call: TRBD1 (5 bases). The CDR3 length is 15 residues. Trimming took off 2 bases at V and 7 bases at J, with 17 bases between the two ends. Germline V lookup: CDR1 SGHNT, CDR2 YENEEA. The CDR3 protein is CASSLQTPGRDEAFF. The CDR3 bases are TGTGCCAGCAGCTTACAAACCCCGGGACGGGATGAAGCTTTCTTT.